One sample yielded the 27 T cell receptor beta chains listed below, sequenced in a study of T cell changes during pregnancy in multiple sclerosis. Using immunoSEQ multiplex PCR, the repertoire was profiled, and TCRdb retains in-frame clones only, with some absent. The sample holds about 61,000 clones; more than 80% are singletons and the top ten take roughly 0.82%. The specimen was peripheral blood, collected in the first trimester of pregnancy. These receptors were obtained from a female donor in good health, enrolled as a control in a pregnancy study.

The chain couples TRBV7-9 to TRBJ1-1; D gene ambiguous. The CDR3 sequence is 14 residues long. Germline-derived CDR1 and CDR2 are SEHNR and FQNEAQ (reference sequence). V was pared by 2 bases and J by 2 bases, with 9 bases between. This CDR3 is CASSLPVSNTEAFF. The CDR3 DNA reads TGTGCCAGCAGCTTACCAGTCTCTAACACTGAAGCTTTCTTT. The full variable domain, rest sourced from reference TRBV7-9 and TRBJ1-1, is DTGVSQNPRHKITKRGQNVTFRCDPISEHNRLYWYRQTLGQGPEFLTYFQNEAQLEKSRLLSDRFSAERPKGSFSTLEIQRTEQGDSAMYLCASSLPVSNTEAFFGQGTRLTVV.

V and J are TRBV7-3 and TRBJ1-1; D unresolved. V gave up 3 bases and J gave up 0 bases, with 8 bases separating them. Germline V gene sequence: CDR1 SGHTA, CDR2 FQGTGA. This CDR3 spans 14 amino acids. CDR3 protein: CASSFGPLNTEAFF. In nucleotides, the CDR3 is TGTGCCAGCAGCTTTGGCCCCCTGAACACTGAAGCTTTCTTT.

V usage is TRBV9 and J usage is TRBJ2-1, with D possibly matching TRBD2 (5 bases). CDR1 and CDR2 from the germline V gene are SGDLS and YYNGEE. V lost 0 bases and J 0 bases, leaving 13 bases between the germline ends. CDR3 length: 17 amino acids. This CDR3 is CASSVGAGGSSYNEQFF. In nucleotides, the CDR3 is TGTGCCAGCAGCGTAGGGGCAGGAGGCAGCTCCTACAATGAGCAGTTCTTC.

As DNA, the CDR3 is TGTGCCAGCAGTGACTCCGCCGGGACTGAAGCTTTCTTT. This codes for CASSDSAGTEAFF. This chain joins TRBV6-4 and TRBJ1-1; no clear D gene. The V end was cut by 0 bases, the J end by 5 bases, with 7 bases between. The CDR3 contains 13 residues. From germline, CDR1 is MRHNA and CDR2 SNTAGT.

CDR3 region: CASSATGYYEQYF. CDR3 nucleotide sequence: TGTGCCAGCAGCGCGACAGGGTACTACGAGCAGTACTTC. The chain links TRBV5-6 to TRBJ2-7; TRBD1 matches at 7 bases. The germline V gene has CDR1 SGHDT and CDR2 YYEEEE. Trimming at V came to 4 bases and at J to 3 bases, leaving 4 bases not matched to a gene. The CDR3 consists of 13 residues.

For the CDR3, the DNA is TGTGCCAGCAGCGCGGACAGGTCCTACGAGCAGTACTTC. As protein: CASSADRSYEQYF. The chain employs TRBV7-2 and TRBJ2-7; 7 bases agree with TRBD1. Germline V gives CDR1 SGHTA, CDR2 FQGNSA. The CDR3 sequence is 13 residues long. V lost 5 bases, J lost 1 base, and 2 bases stayed unmatched. The variable domain in full, completed from reference TRBV7-2 and TRBJ2-7, reads GAGVSQSPSNKVTEKGKDVELRCDPISGHTALYWYRQSLGQGLEFLIYFQGNSAPDKSGLPSDRFSAERTGGSVSTLTIQRTQQEDSAVYLCASSADRSYEQYFGPGTRLTVT.

V usage is TRBV11-3 and J usage is TRBJ1-2; tentatively, D is TRBD1 (6 bases). This CDR3 contains 15 residues. Per germline, CDR1 SGHNT and CDR2 YENEEA. V lost 2 bases and J lost 6, with 16 bases in between. CDR3 coding DNA: TGTGCCAGCAGCTTAAACAACAGGGCCCGCCATGGCTACACCTTC. Its translation: CASSLNNRARHGYTF.

The chain couples TRBV27 to TRBJ2-7, with D maybe TRBD2 (6 bases). The CDR3 covers 11 residues. Trimming pared 6 bases from V and 3 bases from J, leaving 6 bases between. The germline V gene encodes CDR1 MNHEY and CDR2 SMNVEV (reference sequence). CDR3 DNA: TGTGCCAGCAGGGGGGGCTACGAGCAGTACTTC. Protein sequence: CASRGGYEQYF.

This clone has only a few counts. The chain is built from TRBV4-1 and TRBJ2-1, with D perhaps matching TRBD2 (6 bases). Trimming took off 1 base at V and 9 bases at J, with 10 bases between the two ends. The length of the CDR3 is 13 residues. Germline V gene sequence: CDR1 MGHRA, CDR2 YSYEKL. Here the CDR3 reads CASSQVRDSEQFF. The CDR3 nucleotides read TGCGCCAGCAGCCAAGTGCGGGATAGTGAGCAGTTCTTC.

Only a few counts were recorded for this clone. The V and J genes are TRBV9 and TRBJ1-1, with D hard to call. The V gene's germline CDR1 is SGDLS and CDR2 YYNGEE. The CDR3 consists of 12 residues. Trimming shortened V by 3 bases and J by 0 bases, and 3 bases separated the two germline ends. CDR3 residues: CASSGVNTEAFF. As DNA, the CDR3 is TGTGCCAGCAGCGGAGTGAACACTGAAGCTTTCTTT.

This rearrangement joins TRBV19 to TRBJ1-6; 7 bases are a match to TRBD1. Germline CDR1 is LNHDA and CDR2 is SQIVND (reference sequence). The V gene end was trimmed by 10 bases and the J gene end by 4 bases; junction bases not matched to a gene: 4. The CDR3 is 13 amino acids. The CDR3 region has the DNA TGTGCCACCCAGACAGGGTATAATTCACCCCTCCACTTT. It yields the protein CATQTGYNSPLHF.

The rearrangement joins TRBV5-8 to TRBJ1-1; 11 nucleotides line up with TRBD1. The CDR3 spans 15 residues. The ends lost 0 bases at V and 4 bases at J; junction bases unmatched: 2. In germline, CDR1 is SGHTS, CDR2 YDEGEE. CDR3 residues: CASSLAGQGATEAFF. The DNA for the CDR3 is TGTGCCAGCAGCTTGGCCGGACAGGGGGCCACTGAAGCTTTCTTT. The variable domain in full, completed from reference TRBV5-8 and TRBJ1-1, reads EAGVTQSPTHLIKTRGQQATLRCSPISGHTSVYWYQQALGLGLQFLLWYDEGEERNRGNFPPRFSGRQFPNYSSELNVNALELEDSALYLCASSLAGQGATEAFFGQGTRLTVV.

The chain combines TRBV4-2 with TRBJ2-5; 8 positions match TRBD2. The CDR3 is made up of 15 amino acids. In germline, CDR1 is LGHNA, CDR2 YNFKEQ. Losses at the gene ends were 2 bases for V and 3 bases for J; bases not matched to a gene: 5. In DNA form, the CDR3 reads TGTGCCAGCAGCCAACTCACTAGCGGTAAAGAGACCCAGTACTTC. This encodes CASSQLTSGKETQYF.

V gene TRBV14 combines with J gene TRBJ1-6; no reliable D call. The CDR3 has 16 amino acids. CDR1 is SGHDN and CDR2 is FVKESK in the germline V gene. V lost 0 bases and J lost 0, with 6 bases in between. CDR3 residues: CASSQEFSSYNSPLHF. The CDR3 DNA sequence: TGTGCCAGCAGCCAAGAGTTCAGCTCCTATAATTCACCCCTCCACTTT.

The chain is built from TRBV25-1 and TRBJ1-2; 9 nucleotides match TRBD1. Germline lookup yields CDR1 MGHDK and CDR2 SYGVNS. The CDR3 consists of 16 residues. Germline trimming cut 5 bases from V and 3 bases from J; bases unmatched to any gene: 10. The DNA for the CDR3 is TGTGCCAGCAGTCCCCCCCCGGGACAGGGCCACTATGGCTACACCTTC. Translation: CASSPPPGQGHYGYTF.

The rearrangement joins TRBV6-5 to TRBJ1-5; D gene ambiguous. This CDR3 region has 14 residues. Trimming took off 6 bases at V and 7 bases at J, with 16 bases between the two ends. Per the germline V gene, CDR1 is MNHEY and CDR2 is SVGAGI. CDR3 in amino acids: CASSQEFSGQPQHF. The CDR3, as DNA: TGTGCCAGCAGCCAAGAATTCAGTGGCCAGCCCCAGCATTTT.

The CDR3 DNA reads TGTGCCAGTAGTATCGGACTAGCGGGGGGCCTGTACGAGCAGTACTTC. Translation gives CASSIGLAGGLYEQYF. The V call is TRBV19, the J call TRBJ2-7; 14 bases are shared with TRBD2. After removal of 3 bases from V and 4 bases from J, the junction contained 5 bases not matched to a gene. The CDR3 runs to 16 residues. CDR1 is LNHDA, CDR2 SQIVND, per germline (reference sequence).

This chain links TRBV27 with TRBJ1-2; weak D call: TRBD1 (5 bases). Germline V gene lookup returns CDR1 MNHEY and CDR2 SMNVEV (reference sequence). V gave up 3 bases and J gave up 2 bases, with 13 bases separating them. The CDR3 is 15 amino acids. Here the CDR3 DNA reads TGTGCCAGCAGTTTTAGGGGCCAGGTCAACTATGGCTACACCTTC. Translated: CASSFRGQVNYGYTF.

The chain joins TRBV11-3 to TRBJ2-1; 8 nucleotides align to TRBD2. The CDR3 has 15 residues. Unmatched junction bases numbered 3, after V lost 5 bases and J lost 0 bases. The germline gives CDR1 SGHNT, CDR2 YENEEA. The CDR3 reads CASSPLAGSYNEQFF. The CDR3 DNA sequence: TGTGCCAGCAGCCCCCTAGCGGGCTCCTACAATGAGCAGTTCTTC.

This rearrangement joins TRBV7-3 to TRBJ2-1, with D tentatively TRBD1 (6 bases). Deletions cut 5 bases from V and 7 bases from J, with 12 bases between. Per the germline V gene, CDR1 is SGHTA and CDR2 is FQGTGA. The CDR3 is made up of 13 amino acids. Written as DNA, the CDR3 is TGTGCCAGCAGCCCCCCAGGGGTGAATGAGCAGTTCTTC. This codes for CASSPPGVNEQFF.

The rearrangement joins TRBV7-2 to TRBJ1-1; unclear D gene. This CDR3 is 14 amino acids long. CDR1 and CDR2 (germline): SGHTA, FQGNSA. Trimming took off 2 bases at V and 1 base at J, with 8 bases between the two ends. CDR3 region: CASSLSLRNTEAFF. CDR3 bases: TGTGCCAGCAGCTTAAGTCTGAGGAACACTGAAGCTTTCTTT.

The rearrangement uses TRBV6-5 and TRBJ1-2; D is ambiguous. Germline CDR1 reads MNHEY; CDR2 reads SVGAGI. The CDR3 contains 14 residues. V was pared by 0 bases and J by 6 bases, with 11 bases between. Here the CDR3 DNA reads TGTGCCAGCAGTTACTCGGCCGGGAAGAATGGCTACACCTTC. This translates into CASSYSAGKNGYTF.

The gene calls are TRBV12-5 and TRBJ1-5, with D tentatively TRBD1 (5 bases). V was trimmed by 0 bases and J by 2 bases, leaving 17 bases between them. The CDR3 totals 18 residues. The germline CDR1 and CDR2 sequences are LGHNT and FRNRAP. The CDR3 sequence is CASGLVLGGGYGNQPQHF. Here the CDR3 DNA reads TGTGCTAGTGGTTTGGTACTGGGTGGGGGGTACGGCAATCAGCCCCAGCATTTT.

This chain links TRBV5-1 with TRBJ2-7, with 9 bases aligning to TRBD2. Germline lookup yields CDR1 SGHRS and CDR2 YFSETQ. This CDR3 contains 15 residues. The J segment lost 4 bases and the V segment lost 0 bases, leaving 5 bases of the junction unmatched. The CDR3 nucleotides are TGCGCCAGCAGCTTGGATGGACTAGCGTCTTACGAGCAGTACTTC. Translated: CASSLDGLASYEQYF.

The rearrangement links TRBV19 to TRBJ2-7, with a possible D match to TRBD2 (6 bases). The CDR3 is 13 residues long. Per the germline V gene, CDR1 is LNHDA and CDR2 is SQIVND (reference sequence). Trimming took 3 bases from V and 1 from J, leaving 7 bases between them. CDR3 DNA: TGTGCCAGTAGTATCGGGGGATCCTACGAGCAGTACTTC. It is translated as CASSIGGSYEQYF.

The chain is built from TRBV7-9 and TRBJ2-2, with TRBD2 matching 14 bases. The germline CDR1 and CDR2 sequences are SEHNR and FQNEAQ (reference sequence). V was clipped by 3 bases and J by 5 bases; unmatched bases: 5. The CDR3 has 17 residues. This chain's CDR3 is CASSFGTSGGTTGELFF. The CDR3 region has the DNA TGTGCCAGCAGCTTCGGGACTAGCGGGGGCACAACCGGGGAGCTGTTTTTT.

This clone appeared a single time. The chain is built from TRBV10-3 and TRBJ1-1, with 8 bases identical to TRBD1. The CDR3 loop spans 16 amino acids. Looked up from germline, CDR1 is ENHRY and CDR2 is SYGVKD. V lost 4 bases, J lost 4 bases, and 11 bases stayed unmatched. The CDR3: CAISAQRGRGLTEAFF. The CDR3 DNA sequence: TGTGCCATCAGTGCCCAACGAGGCAGGGGGCTCACTGAAGCTTTCTTT.